These T cell receptor beta chains were read from a single sample in a study of T cells in Graves' hyperthyroidism and ophthalmopathy. TCRdb processed the multiplex PCR reads anew with MiXCR; each CDR3 protein has one entry. This sample carries about half a million distinct CDR3 sequences, less than 25% of them seen once, and the ten largest clones take 26%. The sequenced sample was blood. These TCRs come from a man between 18 and 29 years old with Graves' hyperthyroidism. The conserved cysteine and the conserved F or W are not part of the CDR3 here.

j_gene | v_gene | CDR3aa
TRBJ2-3 | TRBV12-3/TRBV12-4 | ASSLGQGRTDTQY
TRBJ2-4 | TRBV5-6 | ASSLPNIQGGIQY
TRBJ1-3 | TRBV27 | ASSLQGPGNTIY
TRBJ2-2 | TRBV28 | ASSLGVGAGEPF
TRBJ2-7 | TRBV10-3 | AISTSGTGGHEQY
TRBJ1-1 | TRBV3-1 | ASSPTTRTGNTEAF
TRBJ2-7 | TRBV6-1 | ASSRLGGGAAEQY
TRBJ2-5 | TRBV12-3/TRBV12-4 | ASSPTRASETQY
TRBJ1-1 | TRBV28 | ASSLGKQGVYSAEAF
TRBJ1-6 | TRBV9 | ASSQTTGTNSPLH
TRBJ2-7 | TRBV5-5 | ASSLRDSMGQY
TRBJ2-7 | TRBV7-8 | ASSPRPRRRPDEQY
TRBJ1-1 | TRBV9 | ASSATPTTWNTEAF
TRBJ2-7 | TRBV11-1 | ASSPQGREALSGEQY
TRBJ1-5 | TRBV6-1 | ASSEIRGLNQPQH
TRBJ2-7 | TRBV30 | AWEGQGGYEQY
TRBJ2-2 | TRBV12-3/TRBV12-4 | AITRGVKLAGELF